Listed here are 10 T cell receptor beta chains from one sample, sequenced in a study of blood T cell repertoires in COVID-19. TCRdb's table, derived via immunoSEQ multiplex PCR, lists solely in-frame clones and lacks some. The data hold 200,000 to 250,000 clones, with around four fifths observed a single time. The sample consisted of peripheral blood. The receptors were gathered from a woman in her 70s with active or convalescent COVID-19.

CDR3 sequence (DNA): TGTGCCAGCAGCCAAGGAAGCGGGGTCAGCTCCTACGAGCAGTACTTC. Encoded protein: CASSQGSGVSSYEQYF. The rearrangement uses TRBV14 and TRBJ2-7, with 7 bases aligning to TRBD2. CDR1 is SGHDN and CDR2 is FVKESK in the germline V gene. After removal of 1 base from V and 0 bases from J, the junction contained 6 bases not matched to a gene. There are 16 residues in the CDR3.

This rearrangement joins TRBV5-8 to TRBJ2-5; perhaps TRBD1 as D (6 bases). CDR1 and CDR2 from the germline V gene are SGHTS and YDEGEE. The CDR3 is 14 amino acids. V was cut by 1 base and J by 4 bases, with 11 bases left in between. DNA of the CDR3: TGTGCCAGCAGCTTGTCAGTCAGGGGAGAGACCCAGTACTTC. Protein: CASSLSVRGETQYF.

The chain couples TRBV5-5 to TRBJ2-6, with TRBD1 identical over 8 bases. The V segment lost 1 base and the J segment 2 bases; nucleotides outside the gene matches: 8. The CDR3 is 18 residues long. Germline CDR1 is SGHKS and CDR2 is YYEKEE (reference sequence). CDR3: CASSLYSTGDAGANVLTF. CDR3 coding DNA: TGTGCCAGCAGCTTGTACTCGACAGGGGATGCTGGGGCCAACGTCCTGACTTTC.

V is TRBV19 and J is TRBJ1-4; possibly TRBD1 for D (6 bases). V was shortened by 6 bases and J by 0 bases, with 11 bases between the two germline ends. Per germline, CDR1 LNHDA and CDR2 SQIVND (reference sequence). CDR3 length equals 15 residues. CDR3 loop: CASRNQGSTNEKLFF. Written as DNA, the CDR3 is TGTGCCAGTAGAAATCAGGGGTCAACTAATGAAAAACTGTTTTTT.

CDR3 protein: CASSLTVQETQYF. Here the CDR3 DNA reads TGTGCCAGCAGCCTGACAGTCCAAGAGACCCAGTACTTC. J is TRBJ2-5 and V is TRBV11-1, with D possibly matching TRBD1 (5 bases). This CDR3 region has 13 residues. Looked up from germline, CDR1 is SGHAT and CDR2 is FQDESV (reference sequence). Deletions cut 5 bases from V and 1 base from J, with 8 bases between.

The CDR3 loop reads CASSPGTGIGYTF. CDR3 sequence (DNA): TGTGCCAGCAGCCCCGGGACAGGGATCGGCTACACCTTC. The J gene is TRBJ1-2, the V gene TRBV7-3, with 9 bases lining up with TRBD1. Germline V lookup: CDR1 SGHTA, CDR2 FQGTGA. CDR3 length: 13 amino acids. Trimming at V came to 5 bases and at J to 8 bases, leaving 6 bases not matched to a gene.

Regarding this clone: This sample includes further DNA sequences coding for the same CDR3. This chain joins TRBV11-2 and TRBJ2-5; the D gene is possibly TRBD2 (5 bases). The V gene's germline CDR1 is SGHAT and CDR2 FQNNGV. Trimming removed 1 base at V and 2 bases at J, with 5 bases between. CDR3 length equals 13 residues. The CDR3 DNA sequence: TGTGCCAGCAGCTTAGGGAGGCAAGAGACCCAGTACTTC. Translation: CASSLGRQETQYF.

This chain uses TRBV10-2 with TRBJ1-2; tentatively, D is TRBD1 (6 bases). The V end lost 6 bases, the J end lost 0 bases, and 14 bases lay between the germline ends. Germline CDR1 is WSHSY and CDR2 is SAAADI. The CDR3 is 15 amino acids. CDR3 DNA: TGCGCCAGCAGCGGGACAACAAACACTAACTATGGCTACACCTTC. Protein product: CASSGTTNTNYGYTF.

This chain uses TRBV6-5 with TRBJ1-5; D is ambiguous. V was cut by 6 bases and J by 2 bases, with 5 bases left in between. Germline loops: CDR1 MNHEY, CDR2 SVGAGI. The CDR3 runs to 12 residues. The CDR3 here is CASSEGNQPQHF. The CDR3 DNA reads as TGTGCCAGCAGCGAGGGCAATCAGCCCCAGCATTTT.

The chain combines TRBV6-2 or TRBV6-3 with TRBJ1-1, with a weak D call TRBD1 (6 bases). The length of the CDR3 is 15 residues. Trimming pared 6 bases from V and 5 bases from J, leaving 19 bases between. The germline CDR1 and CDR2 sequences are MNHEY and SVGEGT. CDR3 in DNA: TGTGCCAGCAGCCCCTTAACAGGGAAGCTGACTGAAGCTTTCTTT. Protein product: CASSPLTGKLTEAFF.